This TCR beta chain is from a study of PD-1 blockade in classical Hodgkin lymphoma. Patients all relapsed after autologous stem cell transplantation, and there was variation in brentuximab vedotin exposure. CDR1 is SNHLY, CDR2 FYNNEI, per germline. V lost 4 bases, J lost 6 bases, and 0 bases stayed unmatched. There are 13 residues in the CDR3. Assay: immunoSEQ multiplex PCR; the TCRdb copy retains only in-frame clones and omits some. Seen here are 90,000 to 100,000 clones, 81% observed once, and the top ten hold roughly 15%. Sequences were derived from peripheral blood mononuclear cells (PBMCs), sampled before the second cycle of nivolumab. This chain links TRBV2 with TRBJ2-3; 11 positions match TRBD2. This clonotype originated in a human donor with classical Hodgkin lymphoma. The CDR3, as DNA: TGTGCCAGCAGTGGGACTAGCGGGGATACGCAGTATTTT. This gives the protein CASSGTSGDTQYF.